These 22 T cell receptor beta chains were all obtained from the same sample, sequenced in a study of CD8 T cells in ankylosing spondylitis. Each CDR3 protein gets one entry after TCRdb re-called the 5' RACE reads with MiXCR. The sample holds over 30,000 distinct CDR3 sequences, approximately 15% seen once. Sequences were obtained from blood. The receptors stem from a male donor with ankylosing spondylitis or in good health (not recorded which).

The chain has TRBV12-3 or TRBV12-4 and TRBJ2-2; TRBD2 agrees at 7 bases. This CDR3 has 16 amino acids. The V segment lost 6 bases and the J segment 4 bases; nucleotides outside the gene matches: 11. In DNA, the CDR3 is TGTGCCAGCAGGCCCACTGGCGGGAGTGTCACCGGGGAGCTGTTTTTT. Protein: CASRPTGGSVTGELFF.

The chain is built from TRBV19 and TRBJ1-4, with D uncertain. Between the trimmed V and J ends, which lost 3 bases and 5 bases, there was a span of 13 bases. CDR1 and CDR2 from the germline V gene are LNHDA and SQIVND (reference sequence). The CDR3 loop spans 15 amino acids. The CDR3 reads CASSIGPGSNEKLFF. Written as DNA, the CDR3 is TGTGCCAGTAGTATCGGACCGGGGTCGAATGAAAAACTGTTTTTT.

J is TRBJ2-1 and V is TRBV5-1, with unresolved D. The CDR3 loop spans 12 amino acids. The V gene lost 1 base and the J gene lost 7 bases, with 6 bases spanning the gap. Germline CDR1 SGHRS, CDR2 YFSETQ. The CDR3 DNA is TGCGCCAGCAGCTTGAACCGTAATGAGCAGTTCTTC. Its translation: CASSLNRNEQFF.

The chain has TRBV20-1 and TRBJ2-7, with TRBD1 identical over 7 bases. V trimming: 6 bases; J trimming: 3 bases; junction bases outside the gene matches: 5. CDR1 and CDR2 (germline): DFQATT, SNEGSKA (reference sequence). The CDR3 has 12 amino acids. The CDR3 nucleotides read TGCAGTGCCTTGACAGGGTACTACGAGCAGTACTTC. Translated, it gives CSALTGYYEQYF.

The J gene is TRBJ1-1, the V gene TRBV18; no firm D call. The CDR3 contains 12 residues. The V end lost 0 bases, the J end lost 8 bases, and 7 bases lay between the germline ends. The germline V gene encodes CDR1 KGHSH and CDR2 LQKENI. This CDR3 is CASSPPENEAFF. The CDR3 nucleotides read TGTGCCAGCTCACCACCAGAGAACGAAGCTTTCTTT.

The CDR3 nucleotides are TGTGCCAGCAGCTCTGCAGAACCGGGTGAGCAGTTCTTC. As protein: CASSSAEPGEQFF. The rearrangement links TRBV11-3 to TRBJ2-1, with D unclear. The CDR3 runs to 13 residues. The ends were cut back, 4 bases at V and 9 bases at J, with 13 bases in the middle. Germline loops: CDR1 SGHNT, CDR2 YENEEA.

V gene TRBV28 combines with J gene TRBJ1-4; D may be TRBD1 (5 bases). The V and J ends lost 6 bases and 10 bases respectively, with 12 bases between them. The CDR3 covers 12 residues. CDR1 and CDR2 (germline): MDHEN, SYDVKM. CDR3 protein: CASSSRAGKLFF. The CDR3 bases are TGTGCCAGCAGCTCCAGGGCGGGAAAACTGTTTTTT.

This clonotype was seen at least ten times. Its ends do not fully match the called genes, so a read error is possible. V and J are TRBV7-2 and TRBJ2-2; no reliable D call. Germline loops: CDR1 SGHTA, CDR2 FQGNSA. The CDR3 contains 14 residues. The CDR3 DNA reads TGTGCCAGCAGTTTAGATGGATTTACCGGGGAGCTGTTTTTT. Translated: CASSLDGFTGELFF.

This clonotype was observed a single time. The rearrangement joins TRBV28 to TRBJ2-1; 9 bases are shared with TRBD1. V dropped 6 bases and J dropped 12; count of bases not matched to a gene: 6. The CDR3 contains 12 residues. Germline CDR1 reads MDHEN; CDR2 reads SYDVKM. The CDR3 sequence is CASSRDRGLQFF. The DNA for the CDR3 is TGTGCCAGCAGCCGTGACAGGGGGTTGCAGTTCTTC.

The chain is built from TRBV13 and TRBJ2-3; possibly TRBD2 for D (7 bases). The V and J ends lost 1 base and 6 bases respectively, with 14 bases between them. CDR1 and CDR2 (germline): PRHDT, FYEKMQ (reference sequence). There are 15 residues in the CDR3. The CDR3, as DNA: TGTGCCAGCAGCTTAGTAGTGGCGGGGGCCGATACGCAGTATTTT. It yields the protein CASSLVVAGADTQYF.

This clonotype was detected only once. The V and J genes are TRBV27 and TRBJ2-1, with D unresolved. CDR3 size: 11 residues. Germline loops: CDR1 MNHEY, CDR2 SMNVEV (reference sequence). V was cut by 5 bases and J by 4 bases, with 3 bases left in between. The CDR3 DNA is TGTGCCAGCAGTGTATACAATGAGCAGTTCTTC. This gives the protein CASSVYNEQFF.

This clonotype has a count of ten or more. V and J are TRBV7-8 and TRBJ2-2; the match to TRBD2 covers 8 bases. After removal of 5 bases from V and 4 bases from J, the junction contained 3 bases not matched to a gene. This CDR3 has 14 residues. Germline values: CDR1 SGHVS, CDR2 FQNEAQ. CDR3 DNA sequence: TGTGCCAGCAGCCGCGGGGGGACCACCGGGGAGCTGTTTTTT. Translated: CASSRGGTTGELFF.

This chain connects TRBV5-1 to TRBJ2-7; D call uncertain. V was trimmed by 4 bases and J by 0 bases, leaving 8 bases between them. Germline assignment: CDR1 SGHRS and CDR2 YFSETQ. This CDR3 is 13 amino acids long. The CDR3 DNA reads as TGCGCCAGCAGCCAGGCCACCTCCTACGAGCAGTACTTC. Its translation is CASSQATSYEQYF.

Here the CDR3 reads CASSQGTSGELFF. For the CDR3, the DNA is TGTGCCAGCAGCCAAGGGACTTCCGGGGAGCTGTTTTTT. The chain links TRBV3-1 to TRBJ2-2, with a weak D call TRBD2 (5 bases). The CDR3 loop spans 13 amino acids. The ends were cut back, 1 base at V and 6 bases at J, with 6 bases in the middle. Looked up from germline, CDR1 is LGHDT and CDR2 is YNNKEL (reference sequence).

This clonotype was recorded a few times. The chain couples TRBV6-2 or TRBV6-3 to TRBJ2-7; D is unclear. Trimming cost V 1 base and J 0 bases, with 7 bases left between them. CDR3 length: 14 residues. CDR1 is MNHEY and CDR2 is SVGEGT in the germline V gene. The CDR3 DNA is TGTGCCAGCAGTTACTTCGGCAACTCCTACGAGCAGTACTTC. Encoded protein: CASSYFGNSYEQYF.

This rearrangement joins TRBV6-6 to TRBJ2-7; D is unclear. This CDR3 contains 15 residues. The germline CDR1 and CDR2 sequences are MNHNY and SVGAGI (reference sequence). Trimming left V 0 bases short and J 4 bases short, with 13 bases between. CDR3 region: CASSYSAASGYEQYV. In DNA form, the CDR3 reads TGTGCCAGCAGTTACTCGGCGGCCTCCGGGTACGAGCAGTACGTC.

The chain couples TRBV7-3 to TRBJ2-2, with 10 bases lining up with TRBD2. This CDR3 is 16 amino acids long. V lost 5 bases to trimming and J lost 3 bases; unmatched junction nucleotides: 6. The germline gives CDR1 SGHTA, CDR2 FQGTGA. The CDR3 loop is CASSDPSGGYTGELFF. DNA for the CDR3: TGTGCCAGCAGCGACCCTAGCGGGGGTTACACCGGGGAGCTGTTTTTT.

This sequence joins TRBV7-2 and TRBJ2-5, with unresolved D. The CDR3 runs to 12 residues. Germline-derived CDR1 and CDR2 are SGHTA and FQGNSA. V was trimmed by 5 bases and J by 1 base, leaving 5 bases between them. In nucleotides, the CDR3 is TGTGCCAGCAGCCCTTTCCAAGAGACCCAGTACTTC. Translation gives CASSPFQETQYF.

The V call is TRBV27, the J call TRBJ1-1, with unresolved D. The CDR3 is 12 residues long. CDR1 and CDR2 (germline): MNHEY, SMNVEV (reference sequence). Trimming stripped 6 bases from V and 5 bases from J, with 10 bases between. The DNA for the CDR3 is TGTGCCAGCAGCGTTGGAGGAACTGAAGCTTTCTTT. Translating it yields CASSVGGTEAFF.

This clonotype was seen at least ten times. V and J are TRBV2 and TRBJ2-5, with D perhaps TRBD2 (6 bases). The germline V gene has CDR1 SNHLY and CDR2 FYNNEI. Trimming cost V 2 bases and J 2 bases, with 12 bases left between them. This CDR3 region has 15 residues. The CDR3: CASSESMREQETQYF. The CDR3 region has the DNA TGTGCCAGCAGTGAATCGATGCGGGAACAAGAGACCCAGTACTTC. Based on the CDR3 plus reference TRBV2 and TRBJ2-5, the full variable domain is EPEVTQTPSHQVTQMGQEVILRCVPISNHLYFYWYRQILGQKVEFLVSFYNNEISEKSEIFDDQFSVERPDGSNFTLKIRSTKLEDSAMYFCASSESMREQETQYFGPGTRLLVL.

A few counts support this clonotype. The CDR3 is CASSLVQNNQPQHF. CDR3 DNA sequence: TGTGCCAGCAGTTTGGTCCAGAACAATCAGCCCCAGCATTTT. V and J are TRBV28 and TRBJ1-5; unclear D gene. The V end lost 3 bases, the J end lost 3 bases, and 9 bases lay between the germline ends. CDR1 is MDHEN, CDR2 SYDVKM, per germline. The CDR3 is 14 amino acids.

The CDR3 reads CASRGLRRNTEAFF. DNA for the CDR3: TGTGCCAGCAGGGGCCTCCGCAGGAACACTGAAGCTTTCTTT. The chain couples TRBV11-2 to TRBJ1-1; D unclear. The length of the CDR3 is 14 residues. Per germline, CDR1 SGHAT and CDR2 FQNNGV. The V end was cut by 6 bases, the J end by 1 base, with 12 bases between.